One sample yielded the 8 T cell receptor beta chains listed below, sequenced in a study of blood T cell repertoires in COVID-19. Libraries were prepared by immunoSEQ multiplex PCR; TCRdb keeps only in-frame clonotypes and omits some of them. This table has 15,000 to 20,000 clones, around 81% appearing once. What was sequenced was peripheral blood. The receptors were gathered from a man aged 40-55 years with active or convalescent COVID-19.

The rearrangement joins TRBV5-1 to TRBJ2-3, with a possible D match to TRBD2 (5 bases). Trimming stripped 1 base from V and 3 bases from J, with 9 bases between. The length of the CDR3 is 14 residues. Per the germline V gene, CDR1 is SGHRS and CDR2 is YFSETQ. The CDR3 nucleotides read TGCGCCAGCAGCTTGAGTCGGGGAACAGATACGCAGTATTTT. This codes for CASSLSRGTDTQYF.

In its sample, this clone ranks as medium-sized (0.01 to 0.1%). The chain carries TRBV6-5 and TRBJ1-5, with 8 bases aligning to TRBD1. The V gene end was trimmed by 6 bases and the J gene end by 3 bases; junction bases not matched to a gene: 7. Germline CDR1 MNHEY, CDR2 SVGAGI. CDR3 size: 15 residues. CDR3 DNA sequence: TGTGCCAGCAGCTCCGGGACAGGCAACAATCAGCCCCAGCATTTT. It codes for CASSSGTGNNQPQHF.

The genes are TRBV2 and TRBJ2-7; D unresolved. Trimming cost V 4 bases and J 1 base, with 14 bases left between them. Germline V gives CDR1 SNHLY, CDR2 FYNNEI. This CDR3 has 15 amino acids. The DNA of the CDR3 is TGTGCCAGCAGTGTTAGAGCGATACGTTCCTACGAGCAGTACTTC. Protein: CASSVRAIRSYEQYF.

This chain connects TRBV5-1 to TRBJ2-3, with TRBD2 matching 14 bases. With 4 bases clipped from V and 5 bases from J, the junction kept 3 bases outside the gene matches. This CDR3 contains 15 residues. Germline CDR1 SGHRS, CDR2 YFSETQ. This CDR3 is CASSPGTSGGDTQYF. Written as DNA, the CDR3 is TGCGCCAGCAGCCCGGGGACTAGCGGGGGAGATACGCAGTATTTT.

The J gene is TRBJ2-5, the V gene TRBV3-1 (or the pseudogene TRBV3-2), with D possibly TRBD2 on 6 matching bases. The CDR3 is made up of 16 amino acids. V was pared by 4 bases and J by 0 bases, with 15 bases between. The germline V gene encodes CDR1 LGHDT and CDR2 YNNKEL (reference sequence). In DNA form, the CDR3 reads TGTGCCAGCAGCCCCCATGCTGGGGGGTACCAAGAGACCCAGTACTTC. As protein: CASSPHAGGYQETQYF.

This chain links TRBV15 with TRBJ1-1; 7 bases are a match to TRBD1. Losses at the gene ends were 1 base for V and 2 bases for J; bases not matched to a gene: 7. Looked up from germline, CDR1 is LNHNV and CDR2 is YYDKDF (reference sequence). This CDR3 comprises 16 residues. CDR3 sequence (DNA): TGTGCCACCAGCAGAGGAGGGACAGCCTTTAACACTGAAGCTTTCTTT. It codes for CATSRGGTAFNTEAFF.

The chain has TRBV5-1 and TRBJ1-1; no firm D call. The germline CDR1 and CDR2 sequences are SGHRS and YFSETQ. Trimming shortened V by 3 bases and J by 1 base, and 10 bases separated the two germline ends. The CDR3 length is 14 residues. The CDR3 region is CASSWRRANTEAFF. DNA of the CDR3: TGCGCCAGCAGCTGGAGGAGGGCGAACACTGAAGCTTTCTTT.

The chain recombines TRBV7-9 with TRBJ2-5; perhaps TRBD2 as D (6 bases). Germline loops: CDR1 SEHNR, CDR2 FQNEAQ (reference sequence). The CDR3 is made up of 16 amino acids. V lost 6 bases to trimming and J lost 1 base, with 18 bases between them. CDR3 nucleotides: TGTGCCAGCAGTCGCTGGGGTAGGGACTCCCAAGAGACCCAGTACTTC. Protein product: CASSRWGRDSQETQYF.